This entry is about one T cell receptor (beta chain). Its target is unknown. Template switching with 5'RACE generated the TCR cDNA and added a universal primer site and UMIs. TCRdb itself ran the 5' RACE reads through MiXCR, one entry per CDR3 protein. The sample has 95,000 to 150,000 distinct CDR3 sequences, about 15% seen once. These data come from a study of T cells after yellow fever vaccination. Germline values: CDR1 DFQATT, CDR2 SNEGSKA (reference sequence). The CDR3 sequence is 11 residues long. Study-wide results and limits: Of the clonotypes, a small share occurred in both CD4 and CD8 compartments. Post-booster samples contained most primary-vaccination clones (approximately 95% CD4, about 87% CD8). Researchers report a weaker secondary response that nonetheless peaked faster, day 5 versus 15.

The sequence was obtained from a man between 18 and 29 years old who received the YFV17D yellow fever vaccine. The V gene is TRBV20-1, the J gene TRBJ2-3, with 7 bases identical to TRBD2. The material was CD8+ T cells sorted from PBMCs, obtained 5 days after the yellow fever booster vaccination. The CDR3 DNA reads as TGCAGCCTTGGGAGGGTCGGTACGCAGTATTTT. Protein sequence: CSLGRVGTQYF.